The source of this T cell receptor (beta chain) is a study of CD4 and CD8 cells across lung adenocarcinoma regions listed by TCRdb under 2018. Study-wide context: The study examined intratumor heterogeneity of the T cell receptor repertoire by comparing tumor centers with tumor margins.

With regard to this clonotype: Its recognized antigen is unknown. No qualities accompany the bases; no much larger clone lies one base away.

The method behind the library was PCR. The instrument was a HiSeq X Ten. TCRdb ran its own pipeline on the public reads, namely fastp trimming at Q25 and MiXCR clone calling, and kept in-frame beta chains. Merged by CDR3 protein, the rows form single entries marked with the most common genes and DNA. A total of roughly 6,000 distinct CDR3 sequences appear in this sample, almost 50% of them only once. The top ten hold about 90% of the sample. The germline V gene sets CDR1 to MNHEY and CDR2 to SVGEGT. The CDR3 contains 18 residues, cysteine and phenylalanine counted. Only the CDR3 region is kept as DNA, spanning 54 bases read in frame from base 1. Germline trimming amounts to 5 bases on V and 5 bases on J, with 13 as the count of junction bases outside the gene matches. Patients with localized lung adenocarcinoma, a subtype of non-small cell lung cancer, were used as donors. These samples came from the margins of localized lung adenocarcinomas. For TCR repertoire analysis, CD8+ T cells from tumor tissue were profiled apart from CD4+ T cells.

The receptor comes from a male donor with lung adenocarcinoma. The CD4 and CD8 labels of this study may be unreliable. Sequences were obtained from CD8+ T cells from the margin of a lung tumor. Per the publication, the cell subset or site label means: tumor margin region. The sequence is built from TRBV6-2 or TRBV6-3 and TRBJ2-1, with 12 bases aligning to TRBD2. This receptor has the CDR3 CASSRPGTSGFSHNEQFF. The bases are TGTGCCAGCAGTCGCCCCGGGACTAGCGGGTTTTCCCACAATGAGCAGTTCTTC.